The 2 T cell receptor beta chains given below trace back to one sample, sequenced in a study of blood T cell repertoires in COVID-19. Assay used: immunoSEQ multiplex PCR; TCRdb lists only in-frame clones, some missing. The sample consists of around 94,000 clones, 87% of them appearing once. Input material: peripheral blood. All receptors derive from a man aged 50 to 59 with active COVID-19.

The rearrangement links TRBV6-5 to TRBJ2-7; D perhaps matches TRBD1 (6 bases). This CDR3 is 15 amino acids long. CDR1 is MNHEY, CDR2 SVGAGI, per germline. Trimming stripped 2 bases from V and 2 bases from J, with 13 bases between. In DNA form, the CDR3 reads TGTGCCAGCAGTTACCGGGACAAAAGCGCCTACGAGCAGTACTTC. Protein: CASSYRDKSAYEQYF.

V usage is TRBV24-1 and J usage is TRBJ1-5, with D unresolved. V was clipped by 2 bases and J by 4 bases, with 14 bases between them. This CDR3 spans 16 amino acids. Germline assignment: CDR1 KGHDR and CDR2 SFDVKD. The CDR3 loop is CATSDSTAADNQPQHF. CDR3 DNA: TGTGCCACCAGTGATTCTACAGCGGCTGATAATCAGCCCCAGCATTTT.